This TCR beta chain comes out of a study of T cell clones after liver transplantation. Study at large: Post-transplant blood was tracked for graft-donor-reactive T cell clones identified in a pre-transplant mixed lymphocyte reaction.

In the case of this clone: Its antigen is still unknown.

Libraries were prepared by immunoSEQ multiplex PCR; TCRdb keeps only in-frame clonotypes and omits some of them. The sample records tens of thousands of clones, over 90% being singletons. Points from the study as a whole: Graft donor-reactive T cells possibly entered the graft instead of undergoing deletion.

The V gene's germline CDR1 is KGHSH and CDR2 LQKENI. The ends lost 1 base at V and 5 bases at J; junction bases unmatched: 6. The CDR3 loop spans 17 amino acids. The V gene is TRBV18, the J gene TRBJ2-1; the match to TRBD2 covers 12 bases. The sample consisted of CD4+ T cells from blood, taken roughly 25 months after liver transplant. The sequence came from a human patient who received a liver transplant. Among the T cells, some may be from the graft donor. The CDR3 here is CASSPLGLAGRNNEQFF. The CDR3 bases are TGTGCCAGCTCACCACTCGGACTAGCGGGAAGGAACAATGAGCAGTTCTTC.